These T cell receptor beta chains were read from a single sample in a study of graft-versus-host responses after intestinal transplantation. TCRdb's copy holds only in-frame clones and misses some; the assay was immunoSEQ multiplex PCR. The table shows about 97,000 clones, with 80% to 95% occurring only once. The sample consisted of PBMCs, taken around 68 weeks after intestinal transplant. Receptors originate from a human patient who received an intestinal transplant, so some T cells may come from the graft donor. Both conserved end residues are trimmed from each CDR3. Fields, in order: J gene, V gene, CDR3 protein.

TRBJ2-5,TRBV9,ASSVGGGQETQY
TRBJ2-5,TRBV5-4,ASSNRQLQETQY
TRBJ1-1,TRBV9,ASSVGTGNTEAF
TRBJ1-4,TRBV15,ATSERWVFREKLF
TRBJ2-1,TRBV10-3,AISSTYRGHEQF
TRBJ2-2,TRBV7-8,ASSLGTPVTGELF
TRBJ1-1,TRBV5-5,ASSLRPGRLGTEAF
TRBJ1-2,TRBV18,ASSQGGQRLHRDGSLYGYT
TRBJ2-1,TRBV6-1,ASSEGLAGNEQF
TRBJ1-5,TRBV18,ASSPTRTVSHQPQH
TRBJ2-7,TRBV7-3,ASSRTSRNEQY
TRBJ1-2,TRBV27,ASSQLGTGGGYT
TRBJ1-1,TRBV5-6,ASSLPDRGWTEAF
TRBJ2-7,TRBV7-8,ASSLDRVEQY
TRBJ1-3,TRBV11-2,ASSSGQGAGNTIY
TRBJ2-5,TRBV7-3,ASSLQRGGRETQY
TRBJ2-3,TRBV6-6,ASSYLGGSSTDTQY
TRBJ2-6,TRBV10-2,ASSLVPSGANVLT
TRBJ2-5,TRBV4-2,ASSQAIAGGQETQY
TRBJ2-3,TRBV6-4,ASSDSGGATDTQY
TRBJ1-1,TRBV18,ASSRRAGEGGTEAF
TRBJ2-5,TRBV10-2,ASRQGETQY
TRBJ2-5,TRBV7-3,ASSLAPLAGGRQETQY
TRBJ2-5,TRBV7-7,ASSLWAGGGGETQY
TRBJ2-3,TRBV29-1,STGGGTDTQY
TRBJ1-2,TRBV29-1,SVLSTGDGYT
TRBJ2-5,TRBV25-1,ASSPQTLAETQY
TRBJ2-7,TRBV11-2,ASSLVRGGYEQY
TRBJ2-7,TRBV6-1,ASSEGGQGRYEQY
TRBJ1-2,TRBV19,AHFHSRTTYNYGYT
TRBJ1-1,TRBV29-1,SVVSQLNTEAF
TRBJ1-1,TRBV4-1,ASSQSSLLDTEAF
TRBJ2-5,TRBV10-3,AIRTGLGETQY
TRBJ1-5,TRBV5-6,ASSLGGGGQPQH
TRBJ1-5,TRBV2,ASMVGSNQPQH
TRBJ2-7,TRBV7-2,ASSPAHEQY
TRBJ1-5,TRBV6-5,ASSVTGFQPQH
TRBJ2-5,TRBV14,ASSQEGYGVAGPWAQY
TRBJ2-1,TRBV6-5,ASLQPGGHEQF
TRBJ1-6,TRBV18,ASSTAGSYNSPLH
TRBJ1-2,TRBV7-9,ASSLGVGGPPVYGYT
TRBJ1-1,TRBV29-1,SVEAGNTEAF
TRBJ2-6,TRBV5-1,ASSLEGANVLT
TRBJ1-5,TRBV5-6,ASSSQGMGNQPQH
TRBJ1-2,TRBV19,ASSLIGTGVVSEGYT
TRBJ2-1,TRBV11-3,ASSLGQGASEGQF
TRBJ2-7,TRBV7-9,ASSLAGSRSYEQY
TRBJ2-3,TRBV11-2,ASSLHQFLTSGGVTQY
-,TRBV6-5,ASRGIIMPGVEQY
TRBJ1-5,TRBV6-5,ASSYEGEGNQPQH
TRBJ1-2,TRBV7-9,ASSFAFPGEDYGYT
TRBJ2-7,TRBV5-5,ASSLVPLGIGSYEQY
TRBJ2-3,TRBV7-9,ASSLAPARTDTQY
TRBJ1-1,TRBV5-6,ASSFGWVVNTEAF
TRBJ2-5,TRBV5-6,ASSPQGVETQY
TRBJ1-2,TRBV5-8,ASSGLKPNYGYT
TRBJ1-6,TRBV13,AGSLRPTGVHNSPLH
TRBJ1-5,TRBV6-5,ASSYSGTGDQPQH
TRBJ1-1,TRBV7-8,ASREGLNTEAF